This passage covers 7 T cell receptor beta chains from one sample sequenced in a study of early T cells in non-severe SARS-CoV-2 infection. MiXCR was run by TCRdb on the 5' RACE reads, yielding one entry per CDR3 protein. The sample holds approximately 50,000 distinct CDR3 sequences; about a tenth are singletons and the top ten take more than 12%. The sequenced sample was whole blood. The receptors shown here come from an adult who was a healthcare worker with PCR-confirmed SARS-CoV-2 infection or an uninfected control (not recorded which).

This clonotype was recorded at least ten times. The J gene is TRBJ1-1, the V gene TRBV20-1; D uncertain. Germline V lookup: CDR1 DFQATT, CDR2 SNEGSKA (reference sequence). V lost 3 bases, J lost 8 bases, and 22 bases lay in between. There are 15 residues in the CDR3. The CDR3 sequence is CSARGTPAGIGEAFF. CDR3 in DNA: TGCAGTGCTAGGGGAACCCCCGCAGGCATAGGGGAAGCTTTCTTT.

This clonotype was counted at least ten times. This sequence joins TRBV25-1 and TRBJ2-1; 7 bases match TRBD2. The V segment lost 1 base and the J segment 9 bases; nucleotides outside the gene matches: 12. Germline V gene lookup returns CDR1 MGHDK and CDR2 SYGVNS. The CDR3 totals 16 residues. CDR3 in DNA: TGTGCCAGCAGTGAATCCGTGGGAGGGCTTGGGGGTGAGCAGTTCTTC. It yields the protein CASSESVGGLGGEQFF.

This clonotype was seen a handful of times. The genes are TRBV5-4 and TRBJ2-3; possibly TRBD1 for D (5 bases). The CDR3 extends over 14 amino acids. With 1 base removed from V and 6 bases from J, the gap between germline ends came to 12 bases. CDR1 SGHNT and CDR2 YYREEE come from the germline V gene (reference sequence). CDR3 in DNA: TGTGCCAGCAGCTTGAGGCAGGGCCCCGATACGCAGTATTTT. Its protein is CASSLRQGPDTQYF.

This clonotype appeared many times. The genes are TRBV10-3 and TRBJ1-4, with D perhaps TRBD1 (5 bases). Germline assignment: CDR1 ENHRY and CDR2 SYGVKD. Trimming removed 3 bases from V and 0 bases from J, with 8 bases in between. CDR3 length: 15 residues. The CDR3 sequence: CAISDRGATNEKLFF. Written as DNA, the CDR3 is TGTGCCATCAGTGATAGGGGAGCAACTAATGAAAAACTGTTTTTT.

This clonotype is deemed medium-sized. The rearrangement uses TRBV20-1 and TRBJ1-1; D not resolved. Deletions cut 6 bases from V and 2 bases from J, with 13 bases between. CDR3 length: 13 amino acids. Germline V gives CDR1 DFQATT, CDR2 SNEGSKA (reference sequence). For the CDR3, the DNA is TGCAGTGCCAATGACGGAGGTAACACTGAAGCTTTCTTT. Translating gives CSANDGGNTEAFF.

This clonotype was seen a few times. The genes are TRBV4-1 and TRBJ1-1; D is unresolved. CDR3 size: 14 residues. Germline CDR1 is MGHRA and CDR2 is YSYEKL. V lost 1 base to trimming and J lost 1 base, with 7 bases between them. The chain's CDR3 is CASSQVYGNTEAFF. The CDR3 DNA reads TGCGCCAGCAGCCAAGTATACGGGAACACTGAAGCTTTCTTT.

This clonotype was seen a single time. The gene calls are TRBV24-1 and TRBJ2-4; TRBD1 aligns across 8 bases. There are 15 residues in the CDR3. The V and J ends lost 4 bases and 3 bases, in that order; junction bases with no gene match: 4. Looked up from germline, CDR1 is KGHDR and CDR2 is SFDVKD. The CDR3 loop reads CATSDTGTGKNIQYF. Here the CDR3 DNA reads TGTGCCACCAGTGACACCGGGACAGGCAAAAACATTCAGTACTTC.